The next 20 T cell receptor beta chains were all read from a single sample in a study of brain T cells in children with intractable seizures. Surgery cases with the highest brain T cell transcript signatures were chosen for sequencing. Data came from immunoSEQ multiplex PCR; TCRdb stores just in-frame clones and leaves some out. In the table there are over 7,500 clones, roughly 71% of which are singletons. Sequencing used resected brain tissue, obtained at surgery. The source is a girl aged 2 to 9 with tuberous sclerosis and intractable seizures.

The chain couples TRBV6-1 to TRBJ1-2; tentatively, D is TRBD1 (6 bases). The CDR3 spans 14 residues. V gave up 1 base and J gave up 0 bases, with 6 bases separating them. Per germline, CDR1 MNHNS and CDR2 SASEGT. CDR3 coding DNA: TGTGCCAGCAGTGAAGGGACAGCTAACTATGGCTACACCTTC. It codes for CASSEGTANYGYTF.

The CDR3 nucleotides are TGTGCCACCAGTGATTCGCCATTACGGGGCGCCGGGGAGCTGTTTTTT. Protein sequence: CATSDSPLRGAGELFF. V is TRBV24-1 and J is TRBJ2-2; D possibly uses TRBD1 or TRBD2 (5 bases each). Trimming left V 2 bases short and J 6 bases short, with 15 bases between. The length of the CDR3 is 16 residues. Germline loops: CDR1 KGHDR, CDR2 SFDVKD.

V and J are TRBV19 and TRBJ2-7; 7 nucleotides match TRBD2. This CDR3 region has 14 residues. The V gene's germline CDR1 is LNHDA and CDR2 SQIVND (reference sequence). V dropped 5 bases and J dropped 2; count of bases not matched to a gene: 6. The DNA of the CDR3 is TGTGCCAGTAGTCCAGGGAGGGGCGCCTACGAGCAGTACTTC. This encodes CASSPGRGAYEQYF.

The V call is TRBV12-3 or TRBV12-4, the J call TRBJ1-2, with no clear D. Deletions cut 5 bases from V and 1 base from J, with 8 bases between. This CDR3 comprises 13 residues. The CDR3 DNA follows: TGTGCCAGCAGTCCGCATGATAACTATGGCTACACCTTC. This sequence encodes CASSPHDNYGYTF.

V usage is TRBV6-4 and J usage is TRBJ2-3, with 8 bases matching TRBD1. The J segment lost 1 base and the V segment lost 0 bases, leaving 0 bases of the junction unmatched. Germline V gene sequence: CDR1 MRHNA, CDR2 SNTAGT. This CDR3 comprises 15 residues. As DNA, the CDR3 is TGTGCCAGCAGTGACTCACAGGGGGGCACAGATACGCAGTATTTT. It translates to CASSDSQGGTDTQYF.

This clone is deemed medium-sized. This chain uses TRBV4-2 with TRBJ2-1; 12 bases line up with TRBD2. Germline V gene sequence: CDR1 LGHNA, CDR2 YNFKEQ. Losses at the gene ends were 4 bases for V and 8 bases for J; bases not matched to a gene: 6. The CDR3 contains 15 residues. The CDR3 protein is CASSPTSGGLDEQFF. CDR3 sequence (DNA): TGTGCCAGCAGCCCGACTAGCGGGGGTTTGGATGAGCAGTTCTTC.

This chain joins TRBV29-1 and TRBJ2-1; possible D gene TRBD2, 8 bases. Trimming took off 7 bases at V and 2 bases at J, with 15 bases between the two ends. From germline, CDR1 is SQVTM and CDR2 ANQGSEA. The CDR3 loop spans 14 amino acids. DNA for the CDR3: TGCAGCGCGGGGGGGGGACAGACCTACAATGAGCAGTTCTTC. This gives the protein CSAGGGQTYNEQFF.

This clone was observed a few times. The chain has TRBV6-5 and TRBJ1-1; 7 positions match TRBD1. Losses at the gene ends were 6 bases for V and 4 bases for J; bases not matched to a gene: 8. This CDR3 contains 14 residues. Germline CDR1 MNHEY, CDR2 SVGAGI. CDR3 in DNA: TGTGCCAGCAGATCGACAGGGAGGGTCACTGAAGCTTTCTTT. Its protein product is CASRSTGRVTEAFF.

V is TRBV4-2 and J is TRBJ1-5, with 9 nucleotides matching TRBD1. Germline CDR1 reads LGHNA; CDR2 reads YNFKEQ. V trimming: 0 bases; J trimming: 2 bases; junction bases outside the gene matches: 8. The CDR3 covers 18 residues. The CDR3 coding sequence is TGTGCCAGCAGCCAAGATCGAAGACAGGGGGGAGGCAATCAGCCCCAGCATTTT. Translated, it gives CASSQDRRQGGGNQPQHF.

This clone has only a few counts. V gene TRBV11-2 combines with J gene TRBJ1-1; D gene unclear. CDR3 length equals 14 residues. CDR1 SGHAT and CDR2 FQNNGV come from the germline V gene. Deletions cut 5 bases from V and 1 base from J, with 11 bases between. The CDR3 nucleotides read TGTGCCAGCAGCCCGCCGCGGCAGAACACTGAAGCTTTCTTT. Residues: CASSPPRQNTEAFF.

The genes are TRBV4-1 and TRBJ1-1; D is possibly TRBD1 (5 bases). The CDR3 length is 15 residues. Germline-derived CDR1 and CDR2 are MGHRA and YSYEKL. V gave up 0 bases and J gave up 3 bases, with 11 bases separating them. CDR3 in amino acids: CASSQDHQGYTEAFF. The CDR3 DNA is TGCGCCAGCAGCCAAGATCATCAGGGCTACACTGAAGCTTTCTTT.

This sequence joins TRBV27 and TRBJ1-1; the D gene is possibly TRBD1 (5 bases). Deletions cut 2 bases from V and 2 bases from J, with 12 bases between. The CDR3 spans 15 residues. CDR1 and CDR2 (germline): MNHEY, SMNVEV (reference sequence). The CDR3 region is CASSLKRGTNTEAFF. In DNA form, the CDR3 reads TGTGCCAGCAGTTTAAAGCGGGGGACTAACACTGAAGCTTTCTTT.

The chain employs TRBV20-1 and TRBJ1-2; no definite D call. V lost 1 base and J lost 5, with 5 bases in between. The CDR3 covers 11 residues. Germline assignment: CDR1 DFQATT and CDR2 SNEGSKA (reference sequence). The CDR3 protein is CSARGRYGYTF. As DNA, the CDR3 is TGCAGTGCTAGAGGACGGTATGGCTACACCTTC.

The count of this clone is one. The chain joins TRBV5-6 to TRBJ1-1; possibly TRBD1 for D (6 bases). The CDR3 loop spans 15 amino acids. Germline V lookup: CDR1 SGHDT, CDR2 YYEEEE. Trimming shortened V by 0 bases and J by 3 bases, and 12 bases separated the two germline ends. The CDR3 coding sequence is TGTGCCAGCAGCTTGGTATCGGGGGCGTACACTGAAGCTTTCTTT. Its protein is CASSLVSGAYTEAFF.

This clone has more than one count but fewer than ten. The J gene is TRBJ2-7, the V gene TRBV19; 11 nucleotides agree with TRBD1. With 9 bases clipped from V and 7 bases from J, the junction kept 11 bases outside the gene matches. Germline V gives CDR1 LNHDA, CDR2 SQIVND (reference sequence). This CDR3 is built from 14 residues. The DNA for the CDR3 is TGTGCCAGCAGCATCGGACAGGGGGCAGGGGAGCAGTACTTC. Translated, it gives CASSIGQGAGEQYF. Combining the CDR3 with reference TRBV19 and TRBJ2-7 gives the whole variable domain DGGITQSPKYLFRKEGQNVTLSCEQNLNHDAMYWYRQDPGQGLRLIYYSQIVNDFQKGDIAEGYSVSREKKESFPLTVTSAQKNPTAFYLCASSIGQGAGEQYFGPGTRLTVT.

The chain combines TRBV19 with TRBJ2-4; weak D call: TRBD1 (5 bases). The V end lost 4 bases, the J end lost 1 base, and 11 bases lay between the germline ends. Germline V gene data show CDR1 as LNHDA and CDR2 as SQIVND (reference sequence). The CDR3 is 15 residues long. For the CDR3, the DNA is TGTGCCAGTAGTACACTACAGGTCGCCAAAAACATTCAGTACTTC. Its translation: CASSTLQVAKNIQYF.

By frequency in the sample, this clone is medium-sized (0.01 to 0.1%). V gene TRBV4-1 combines with J gene TRBJ2-1; possible D gene TRBD2, 5 bases. The CDR3 totals 15 residues. Germline assignment: CDR1 MGHRA and CDR2 YSYEKL. With 1 base removed from V and 6 bases from J, the gap between germline ends came to 13 bases. CDR3 sequence (DNA): TGCGCCAGCAGCCAAGCGGATCAAGGAGGCAATGAGCAGTTCTTC. Amino acids: CASSQADQGGNEQFF.

A few counts support this clone. This chain uses TRBV7-2 with TRBJ2-7; 7 nucleotides line up with TRBD2. From germline, CDR1 is SGHTA and CDR2 FQGNSA. The length of the CDR3 is 15 residues. V was clipped by 2 bases and J by 4 bases; unmatched bases: 8. The CDR3 DNA is TGTGCCAGCAGCTTATTAGCGGGCCGTCCATACGAGCAGTACTTC. As protein: CASSLLAGRPYEQYF.

The table lists this clone with a few counts. The J gene is TRBJ1-5, the V gene TRBV6-1; D ambiguous. Germline CDR1 and CDR2: MNHNS and SASEGT. Trimming removed 3 bases at V and 2 bases at J, with 8 bases between. There are 14 residues in the CDR3. The CDR3 nucleotides are TGTGCCAGCAGTGAGGAGGCGGGCAATCAGCCCCAGCATTTT. Translation: CASSEEAGNQPQHF.

The sample holds one count of this clone. V usage is TRBV7-2 and J usage is TRBJ2-1; 15 nucleotides match TRBD2. J lost 8 bases, V lost 4 bases, and 6 bases had no gene match. Looked up from germline, CDR1 is SGHTA and CDR2 is FQGNSA. This CDR3 is built from 16 residues. The CDR3 sequence: CASSSRTSGGAHEQFF. Here the CDR3 DNA reads TGTGCCAGCAGCTCCCGGACTAGCGGGGGGGCGCATGAGCAGTTCTTC.